The next 17 T cell receptor beta chains were all read from a single sample in a study of blood T cells in healthy people across ages. A second PCR, run for roughly 7 to 12 cycles, used a sample-barcoded 5' primer plus a J-beta primer mix. TCRdb itself ran the 5' RACE reads through MiXCR, one entry per CDR3 protein. The sample records approximately 900,000 distinct CDR3 sequences, about 27% being singletons. These data were also reused for a study on T cells of mothers and their children.

Sequencing was carried out using blood. All receptors come from a woman aged 40 to 49 in good health.

This chain uses TRBV21-1 with TRBJ2-3; the table calls TRBD2, which could not be checked here. TRBV21-1 is a pseudogene segment. The CDR3 sequence is 16 residues long. The DNA for the CDR3 is TGTGCCAGCAGCAAAGCGTCCCTACCGGACACAGATACGCAGTATTTT. Translation: CASSKASLPDTDTQYF.

This clonotype has a count of ten or more. V gene TRBV29-1 combines with J gene TRBJ2-5; perhaps D is TRBD1 or TRBD2 (5 bases each). The CDR3 loop spans 11 amino acids. Trimming shortened V by 4 bases and J by 5 bases, and 8 bases separated the two germline ends. Germline CDR1 and CDR2: SQVTM and ANQGSEA. The CDR3 sequence is CSVAGSETQYF. Written as DNA, the CDR3 is TGCAGCGTTGCAGGGAGCGAGACCCAGTACTTC.

This sequence joins TRBV7-2 and TRBJ1-1; a possible D gene is TRBD1 (5 bases). The CDR3 is 13 amino acids. Between the trimmed V and J ends, which lost 6 bases and 1 base, there was a span of 9 bases. Per germline, CDR1 SGHTA and CDR2 FQGNSA. CDR3 region: CASRGLPNTEAFF. The DNA for the CDR3 is TGTGCCAGCAGGGGGCTACCGAACACTGAAGCTTTCTTT.

This clonotype occurred many times. V is TRBV2 and J is TRBJ2-7, with 7 bases fitting TRBD2. Germline values: CDR1 SNHLY, CDR2 FYNNEI. The CDR3 has 15 residues. V trimming: 8 bases; J trimming: 1 base; junction bases outside the gene matches: 11. The CDR3, as DNA: TGTGCCAGCGACAAAGCGGGGAAAGTTTCCTACGAGCAGTACTTC. It encodes CASDKAGKVSYEQYF.

V gene TRBV10-2 combines with J gene TRBJ1-1; 9 nucleotides agree with TRBD1. With V trimmed by 7 bases and J by 6 bases, 9 bases remained unmatched. Germline V gene data show CDR1 as WSHSY and CDR2 as SAAADI. This CDR3 region has 14 residues. CDR3 residues: CASTRDRDYSEAFF. The CDR3 nucleotides are TGCGCCAGCACTCGGGACAGGGATTATTCTGAAGCTTTCTTT.

The chain has TRBV28 and TRBJ2-5; D is unresolved. The germline V gene encodes CDR1 MDHEN and CDR2 SYDVKM. The CDR3 loop spans 15 amino acids. The germline V and J ends were trimmed by 2 bases and 6 bases, with 16 bases remaining between them. The CDR3 DNA follows: TGTGCCAGCAGTTTAGGGAAAAGGGTGAGCCAGACCCAGTACTTC. Encoded protein: CASSLGKRVSQTQYF.

This clonotype was found many times. The chain uses TRBV5-1 and TRBJ2-7; possibly TRBD1 for D (6 bases). This CDR3 comprises 18 residues. V lost 5 bases and J lost 2, with 26 bases in between. Germline CDR1 is SGHRS and CDR2 is YFSETQ. The CDR3 here is CASRLTSTGQRAPYEQYF. CDR3 nucleotides: TGCGCCAGCAGGCTTACCAGCACTGGACAGAGAGCTCCCTACGAGCAGTACTTC.

J is TRBJ2-4 and V is TRBV29-1, with D uncertain. Between the trimmed V and J ends, which lost 1 base and 0 bases, there was a span of 4 bases. From germline, CDR1 is SQVTM and CDR2 ANQGSEA. This CDR3 region has 13 residues. Written as DNA, the CDR3 is TGCAGCGTTGAAGGCCGAGCCAAAAACATTCAGTACTTC. Amino acids: CSVEGRAKNIQYF.

The chain is built from TRBV29-1 and TRBJ2-7, with D perhaps TRBD1 (5 bases). From germline, CDR1 is SQVTM and CDR2 ANQGSEA. This CDR3 region has 12 residues. V lost 5 bases, J lost 3 bases, and 11 bases lay in between. CDR3 in amino acids: CSVRVQGYEQYF. CDR3 in DNA: TGCAGCGTTCGAGTCCAGGGCTACGAGCAGTACTTC.

The chain has TRBV12-3 or TRBV12-4 and TRBJ2-1, with 12 bases that match TRBD2. The CDR3 length is 16 residues. V shed 5 bases, J shed 6 bases, and the junction held 8 bases outside the gene matches. For the CDR3, the DNA is TGTGCCAGCAGTGACGGTGCTAGCGGGGGGGGCAATGAGCAGTTCTTC. This gives the protein CASSDGASGGGNEQFF.

V is TRBV20-1 and J is TRBJ1-2; 7 nucleotides align to TRBD1. Unmatched junction bases numbered 17, after V lost 0 bases and J lost 7 bases. Germline assignment: CDR1 DFQATT and CDR2 SNEGSKA (reference sequence). The CDR3 totals 17 residues. Written as DNA, the CDR3 is TGCAGTGCTAGAGACCGGGACAGCGACACTGTAGCCCGTGGCTACACCTTC. Translated, it gives CSARDRDSDTVARGYTF.

A few counts support this clonotype. The chain uses TRBV28 and TRBJ1-2, with 7 bases identical to TRBD1. Germline CDR1 is MDHEN and CDR2 is SYDVKM. The CDR3 covers 17 residues. V lost 7 bases to trimming and J lost 8 bases; unmatched junction nucleotides: 22. CDR3 sequence reads: CASTTTLNARQGVGYTF. The CDR3 bases are TGTGCCAGCACCACAACCCTAAATGCTCGACAGGGAGTCGGCTACACCTTC.

This clonotype has ten or more counts. A much larger clone differs by one base, so this may be a read error. The genes are TRBV6-4 and TRBJ2-3, with TRBD2 matching 12 bases. This CDR3 contains 15 residues. CDR1 and CDR2 (germline): MRHNA, SNTAGT. V lost 0 bases, J lost 5 bases, and 0 bases stayed unmatched. CDR3: CASSDSTSGGDTQYF. DNA for the CDR3: TGTGCCAGCAGTGACTCGACTAGCGGGGGAGATACGCAGTATTTT.

The rearrangement joins TRBV20-1 to TRBJ1-2; D is unclear. The CDR3 spans 10 residues. Between the trimmed V and J ends, which lost 5 bases and 8 bases, there was a span of 9 bases. CDR1 is DFQATT, CDR2 SNEGSKA, per germline (reference sequence). The CDR3 region is CSAPYIGYTF. In DNA, the CDR3 is TGCAGTGCTCCCTACATCGGCTACACCTTC.

The chain employs TRBV10-3 and TRBJ1-1; 8 bases line up with TRBD1. The CDR3 is 14 residues long. V lost 2 bases, J lost 4 bases, and 3 bases stayed unmatched. Germline CDR1 ENHRY, CDR2 SYGVKD. As DNA, the CDR3 is TGTGCCATCAGTGAGGGACAGGGCAGCACTGAAGCTTTCTTT. Amino acids: CAISEGQGSTEAFF.

The chain uses TRBV5-1 and TRBJ2-1, with a tentative D call TRBD2 (5 bases). CDR1 SGHRS and CDR2 YFSETQ come from the germline V gene. Trimming cost V 0 bases and J 7 bases, with 11 bases left between them. The CDR3 extends over 14 amino acids. The CDR3 is CASSLAQRGNEQFF. Here the CDR3 DNA reads TGCGCCAGCAGCTTGGCCCAGCGAGGGAATGAGCAGTTCTTC.

The chain is built from TRBV24-1 and TRBJ2-1; TRBD1 agrees at 7 bases. The CDR3 extends over 13 amino acids. V lost 4 bases, J lost 8 bases, and 4 bases stayed unmatched. Germline values: CDR1 KGHDR, CDR2 SFDVKD. The CDR3 protein is CATSEQGSHEQFF. The CDR3 DNA is TGTGCCACCAGTGAACAGGGGAGCCATGAGCAGTTCTTC.